Listed below are T cell receptor beta chains from one sample, sequenced in a study of control samples from healthy donors and cancer patients. Profiled with immunoSEQ multiplex PCR; TCRdb holds only in-frame clones, not every one. The sample records approximately 58,000 clones, 75% to 90% being singletons. Source material: PBMCs. These receptors came from a man between 60 and 75 years old with head and neck cancer. Both conserved end residues are part of each CDR3. Each record gives: CDR3 length, V gene, J gene, clone size, D gene, CDR3 DNA, CDR3 protein. D genes are given only for firm matches. A row's size may be missing; if present it is once, few, many or a size class.

cdr3_length: 16; v_call: TRBV9; j_call: TRBJ2-3; clone_size: NA; d_call: TRBD2; cdr3_nt: TGTGCCAGCAGCGTAGATCTAGCGGCTAGCACAGATACGCAGTATTTT; cdr3_aa: CASSVDLAASTDTQYF
cdr3_length: 13; v_call: TRBV19; j_call: TRBJ1-2; clone_size: few; d_call: NA; cdr3_nt: TGTGCCAGTAGTATAGAGGAGGACTATGGCTACACCTTC; cdr3_aa: CASSIEEDYGYTF
cdr3_length: 15; v_call: TRBV5-1; j_call: TRBJ1-2; clone_size: NA; d_call: NA; cdr3_nt: TGCGCCAGCAGCACCGAGGGGGGGCGATACTATGGCTACACCTTC; cdr3_aa: CASSTEGGRYYGYTF
cdr3_length: 16; v_call: TRBV4-2; j_call: TRBJ1-2; clone_size: once; d_call: TRBD1; cdr3_nt: TGTGCCAGCAGCCAAATGAATCGGCAGGGGGCGCGCGGCTACACCTTC; cdr3_aa: CASSQMNRQGARGYTF
cdr3_length: 15; v_call: TRBV7-3; j_call: TRBJ2-2; clone_size: NA; d_call: NA; cdr3_nt: TGTGCCAGCAGCGCACCCGGGACGAACACCGGGGAGCTGTTTTTT; cdr3_aa: CASSAPGTNTGELFF
cdr3_length: 12; v_call: TRBV28; j_call: TRBJ1-2; clone_size: once; d_call: NA; cdr3_nt: TGTGCCAGCAGGTGGGCCGACTATGGCTACACCTTC; cdr3_aa: CASRWADYGYTF
cdr3_length: 17; v_call: TRBV19; j_call: TRBJ1-2; clone_size: once; d_call: NA; cdr3_nt: TGTGCCAGTAGTATGCCCGGCGGGACGGGGGTCAACTATGGCTACACCTTC; cdr3_aa: CASSMPGGTGVNYGYTF
cdr3_length: 15; v_call: TRBV27; j_call: TRBJ1-5; clone_size: few; d_call: TRBD1; cdr3_nt: TGTGCCAGCAGTACTACAGGGGGCGCAAGGCAGCCCCAGCATTTT; cdr3_aa: CASSTTGGARQPQHF
cdr3_length: 12; v_call: TRBV5-5; j_call: TRBJ2-5; clone_size: NA; d_call: NA; cdr3_nt: TGTGCCAGCAGCTTGGATTGGGAGACCCAGTACTTC; cdr3_aa: CASSLDWETQYF
cdr3_length: 15; v_call: TRBV18; j_call: TRBJ2-2; clone_size: NA; d_call: NA; cdr3_nt: TGTGCCAGCTCACACACTAGCCGATCCACCGGGGAGCTGTTTTTT; cdr3_aa: CASSHTSRSTGELFF
cdr3_length: 13; v_call: TRBV3-1/TRBV3-2; j_call: TRBJ2-1; clone_size: NA; d_call: NA; cdr3_nt: TGTGCCAGCAGCCCGCTGAGGGATACTGAGCAGTTCTTC; cdr3_aa: CASSPLRDTEQFF
cdr3_length: 16; v_call: TRBV7-8; j_call: TRBJ1-4; clone_size: once; d_call: NA; cdr3_nt: TGTGCCAGCAGCTTCTGGATCCGGGGCGGAAATGAAAAACTGTTTTTT; cdr3_aa: CASSFWIRGGNEKLFF
cdr3_length: 16; v_call: TRBV2; j_call: TRBJ1-5; clone_size: few; d_call: NA; cdr3_nt: TGTGCCAGCAGTGAAGCGTGGGCGTATAGCAATCAGCCCCAGCATTTT; cdr3_aa: CASSEAWAYSNQPQHF
cdr3_length: 13; v_call: TRBV6-5; j_call: TRBJ1-6; clone_size: medium-sized; d_call: TRBD1; cdr3_nt: TGTGCCACCAGGACAGGGGCTAATTCACCCCTCCACTTT; cdr3_aa: CATRTGANSPLHF
cdr3_length: 13; v_call: TRBV2; j_call: TRBJ1-5; clone_size: NA; d_call: NA; cdr3_nt: TGTGCCAGCGCCTCAGGGTTCAATCAGCCCCAGCATTTT; cdr3_aa: CASASGFNQPQHF
cdr3_length: 15; v_call: TRBV29-1; j_call: TRBJ1-4; clone_size: NA; d_call: NA; cdr3_nt: TGCAGCGTTGAACATGGGCAGCACGGGGCCGGGGGACTGTTTTTT; cdr3_aa: CSVEHGQHGAGGLFF
cdr3_length: 15; v_call: TRBV6-5; j_call: TRBJ2-3; clone_size: NA; d_call: NA; cdr3_nt: TGTGCCAGCAGTTACCAAAGGACTCGCACAGATACGCAGTATTTT; cdr3_aa: CASSYQRTRTDTQYF
cdr3_length: 13; v_call: TRBV7-6; j_call: TRBJ2-7; clone_size: NA; d_call: NA; cdr3_nt: TGTGCCAGCAGCCTAACTGGGAGTGACGAGCAGTACTTC; cdr3_aa: CASSLTGSDEQYF
cdr3_length: 21; v_call: TRBV7-8; j_call: TRBJ1-5; clone_size: once; d_call: NA; cdr3_nt: TGTGCCAGCAGCTTAGCTTTCCAAACGGGGTTACAGGGAAAGAACAATCAGCCCCAGCATTTT; cdr3_aa: CASSLAFQTGLQGKNNQPQHF
cdr3_length: 13; v_call: TRBV7-2; j_call: TRBJ2-3; clone_size: NA; d_call: NA; cdr3_nt: TGTGCCAGCAGCTCAGGGAGCACAGATACGCAGTATTTT; cdr3_aa: CASSSGSTDTQYF
cdr3_length: 15; v_call: TRBV5-4; j_call: TRBJ2-7; clone_size: NA; d_call: TRBD1; cdr3_nt: TGTGCCAGCAGCTTTCCGGGACAGGGAGTCCACGAGCAGTACTTC; cdr3_aa: CASSFPGQGVHEQYF
cdr3_length: 16; v_call: TRBV24-1; j_call: TRBJ2-2; clone_size: NA; d_call: NA; cdr3_nt: TGTGCCGTACGGGCTCCCCCCTCGCGGGACACCGGGGAGCTGTTTTTT; cdr3_aa: CAVRAPPSRDTGELFF
cdr3_length: 15; v_call: TRBV5-5; j_call: TRBJ2-1; clone_size: NA; d_call: NA; cdr3_nt: TGTGCCAGCAGCTTTTCTGTCAGCTCCTACAATGAGCAGTTCTTC; cdr3_aa: CASSFSVSSYNEQFF
cdr3_length: 17; v_call: TRBV7-2; j_call: TRBJ1-3; clone_size: once; d_call: NA; cdr3_nt: TGTGCCAGCAGCTTAGGGAGGGTTACGCGCTCTGGAAACACCATATATTTT; cdr3_aa: CASSLGRVTRSGNTIYF
cdr3_length: 13; v_call: TRBV19; j_call: TRBJ2-2; clone_size: NA; d_call: NA; cdr3_nt: TGTGCCAGTAGTATTAGGCTCAGCGGGGAGCTGTTTTTT; cdr3_aa: CASSIRLSGELFF
cdr3_length: 15; v_call: TRBV6-5; j_call: TRBJ1-2; clone_size: medium-sized; d_call: NA; cdr3_nt: TGTGCCAGCAGTTACTCCCGGACAGAAGGGTATGGCTACACCTTC; cdr3_aa: CASSYSRTEGYGYTF
cdr3_length: 13; v_call: TRBV6-5; j_call: TRBJ2-1; clone_size: NA; d_call: NA; cdr3_nt: TGTGCCACCTCGTGGAGCCTCTACAATGAGCAGTTCTTC; cdr3_aa: CATSWSLYNEQFF
cdr3_length: 16; v_call: TRBV5-6; j_call: TRBJ2-7; clone_size: NA; d_call: NA; cdr3_nt: TGTGCCAGCAGCTTGGAAGGTAGCGGAGCAACCTACGAGCAGTACTTC; cdr3_aa: CASSLEGSGATYEQYF
cdr3_length: 12; v_call: TRBV6-6; j_call: TRBJ1-2; clone_size: NA; d_call: NA; cdr3_nt: TGTGCCAGCAGTTTGTCGGATTATGGCTACACCTTC; cdr3_aa: CASSLSDYGYTF
cdr3_length: 14; v_call: TRBV27; j_call: TRBJ1-1; clone_size: NA; d_call: NA; cdr3_nt: TGTGCCAGCAGTCCGACCGGACAGTACACTGAAGCTTTCTTT; cdr3_aa: CASSPTGQYTEAFF
cdr3_length: 15; v_call: TRBV5-8; j_call: TRBJ2-1; clone_size: NA; d_call: NA; cdr3_nt: TGTGCCAGCAGGGTTGGGGAGAGCTCCTACAATGAGCAGTTCTTC; cdr3_aa: CASRVGESSYNEQFF
cdr3_length: 13; v_call: TRBV2; j_call: TRBJ2-3; clone_size: NA; d_call: NA; cdr3_nt: TGTGCCAGCAGTGACCGGGGACAAGTCGCGCAGTATTTT; cdr3_aa: CASSDRGQVAQYF
cdr3_length: 11; v_call: TRBV2; j_call: TRBJ2-5; clone_size: NA; d_call: NA; cdr3_nt: TGTGCCAGCAGTGTGCGCGAGACCCAGTACTTC; cdr3_aa: CASSVRETQYF
cdr3_length: 17; v_call: TRBV6-2/TRBV6-3; j_call: TRBJ2-2; clone_size: NA; d_call: TRBD2; cdr3_nt: TGTGCCAGCAGTTACTCAAGGACTAGCGAAAACACCGGGGAGCTGTTTTTT; cdr3_aa: CASSYSRTSENTGELFF
cdr3_length: 13; v_call: TRBV7-2; j_call: TRBJ1-5; clone_size: NA; d_call: NA; cdr3_nt: TGTGCCAGCAGCTTATGGGACAATCAGCCCCAGCATTTT; cdr3_aa: CASSLWDNQPQHF
cdr3_length: 15; v_call: TRBV5-4; j_call: TRBJ2-3; clone_size: few; d_call: NA; cdr3_nt: TGTGCCAGCAGCTCATCGGAGGGCCTCACAGATACGCAGTATTTT; cdr3_aa: CASSSSEGLTDTQYF
cdr3_length: 14; v_call: TRBV27; j_call: TRBJ2-7; clone_size: NA; d_call: TRBD1; cdr3_nt: TGTGCCAGCAGTTCCGGGACAGGGGGACGCGAGCAGTACTTC; cdr3_aa: CASSSGTGGREQYF
cdr3_length: 18; v_call: TRBV6-2/TRBV6-3; j_call: TRBJ2-2; clone_size: NA; d_call: TRBD1; cdr3_nt: TGTGCCAGCAGTTACGGGTCCGGGACAGGTTTCGACACCGGGGAGCTGTTTTTT; cdr3_aa: CASSYGSGTGFDTGELFF
cdr3_length: 15; v_call: TRBV7-2; j_call: TRBJ2-1; clone_size: NA; d_call: TRBD2; cdr3_nt: TGTGCCAGCAGCTCATTCGCGGGGGGCTGGGGTGAGCAGTTCTTC; cdr3_aa: CASSSFAGGWGEQFF
cdr3_length: 12; v_call: TRBV7-9; j_call: TRBJ1-1; clone_size: once; d_call: TRBD1; cdr3_nt: TGTGCCAGCAGAACAGGGACAGCCGAAGCTTTCTTT; cdr3_aa: CASRTGTAEAFF
cdr3_length: 14; v_call: TRBV30; j_call: TRBJ1-2; clone_size: few; d_call: NA; cdr3_nt: TGTGCCTGGAGTGACCCCGGGACGGATTATGGCTACACCTTC; cdr3_aa: CAWSDPGTDYGYTF
cdr3_length: 17; v_call: TRBV5-4; j_call: TRBJ2-3; clone_size: NA; d_call: TRBD2; cdr3_nt: TGTGCCAGCAGCTCCGCCTTGGGAGCGGGAGTGACAGATACGCAGTATTTT; cdr3_aa: CASSSALGAGVTDTQYF
cdr3_length: 12; v_call: TRBV6-5; j_call: TRBJ1-1; clone_size: NA; d_call: NA; cdr3_nt: TGTGCCAGCATCAAGGGGCAGAATGAAGCTTTCTTT; cdr3_aa: CASIKGQNEAFF
cdr3_length: 12; v_call: TRBV7-2; j_call: TRBJ1-5; clone_size: NA; d_call: NA; cdr3_nt: TGTGCCAGCAGCTCCGGGGACCTGCCCCAGCATTTT; cdr3_aa: CASSSGDLPQHF
cdr3_length: 14; v_call: TRBV27; j_call: TRBJ1-5; clone_size: NA; d_call: NA; cdr3_nt: TGTGCCAGCAGTTCCCCGTATAGCAATCAGCCCCAGCATTTT; cdr3_aa: CASSSPYSNQPQHF
cdr3_length: 15; v_call: TRBV4-2; j_call: TRBJ2-3; clone_size: once; d_call: NA; cdr3_nt: TGTGCCAGCAGCCACCGCGCCAGGTATGGAGATACGCAGTATTTT; cdr3_aa: CASSHRARYGDTQYF
cdr3_length: 15; v_call: TRBV28; j_call: TRBJ2-3; clone_size: NA; d_call: NA; cdr3_nt: TGTGCCAGCAGTTACGGGGGGACAACCACAGATACGCAGTATTTT; cdr3_aa: CASSYGGTTTDTQYF
cdr3_length: 16; v_call: TRBV24-1; j_call: TRBJ2-2; clone_size: NA; d_call: TRBD1; cdr3_nt: TGTGCCACCAGTGAGGCCGGACAGGGGAACACCGGGGAGCTGTTTTTT; cdr3_aa: CATSEAGQGNTGELFF
cdr3_length: 16; v_call: TRBV5-5; j_call: TRBJ2-7; clone_size: NA; d_call: NA; cdr3_nt: TGTGCCAGCAGCTTGGGCGGTCGGGGTACCCAGGAGGAGCAGTACTTC; cdr3_aa: CASSLGGRGTQEEQYF
cdr3_length: 15; v_call: TRBV19; j_call: TRBJ2-1; clone_size: NA; d_call: NA; cdr3_nt: TGTGCCAGTAACTTGGGTATGTCGGGTCGGGGTGAGCAGTTCTTC; cdr3_aa: CASNLGMSGRGEQFF
cdr3_length: 17; v_call: TRBV4-2; j_call: TRBJ1-5; clone_size: NA; d_call: TRBD1; cdr3_nt: TGTGCCAGCAGCCAAGGGGCAGGGGGTAACCCCAATCAGCCCCAGCATTTT; cdr3_aa: CASSQGAGGNPNQPQHF
cdr3_length: 16; v_call: TRBV5-1; j_call: TRBJ2-3; clone_size: NA; d_call: TRBD1; cdr3_nt: TGCGCCAGCAGCTTGGAAGCGACAGGGGGTACAGATACGCAGTATTTT; cdr3_aa: CASSLEATGGTDTQYF
cdr3_length: 14; v_call: TRBV10-3; j_call: TRBJ1-1; clone_size: NA; d_call: NA; cdr3_nt: TGTGCCATCAGTGACAGGGAGATGAACACTGAAGCTTTCTTT; cdr3_aa: CAISDREMNTEAFF
cdr3_length: 14; v_call: TRBV5-4; j_call: TRBJ2-3; clone_size: NA; d_call: NA; cdr3_nt: TGTGCCAGCAGCTTACAGGGTAGCACAGATACGCAGTATTTT; cdr3_aa: CASSLQGSTDTQYF
cdr3_length: 16; v_call: TRBV6-2/TRBV6-3; j_call: TRBJ2-5; clone_size: NA; d_call: NA; cdr3_nt: TGTGCCAGCAGTTACGGAGGACACCTGTACCAAGAGACCCAGTACTTC; cdr3_aa: CASSYGGHLYQETQYF
cdr3_length: 15; v_call: TRBV9; j_call: TRBJ2-7; clone_size: NA; d_call: TRBD1; cdr3_nt: TGTGCCAGCAGCGTAGCGTTAGGGACAGCCTACGAGCAGTACTTC; cdr3_aa: CASSVALGTAYEQYF
cdr3_length: 16; v_call: TRBV20-1; j_call: TRBJ2-1; clone_size: NA; d_call: TRBD1; cdr3_nt: TGCAGTGCTAGTGGGACAGGGGGCAGGACCTACAATGAGCAGTTCTTC; cdr3_aa: CSASGTGGRTYNEQFF
cdr3_length: 14; v_call: TRBV6-5; j_call: TRBJ2-7; clone_size: once; d_call: TRBD2; cdr3_nt: TGTGCCAGCAACATAGCGGGGGGATCCTACGAGCAGTACTTC; cdr3_aa: CASNIAGGSYEQYF
cdr3_length: 11; v_call: TRBV30; j_call: TRBJ1-2; clone_size: NA; d_call: NA; cdr3_nt: TGTGCCTGGAATGGAGGGTCTGGCTACACCTTC; cdr3_aa: CAWNGGSGYTF